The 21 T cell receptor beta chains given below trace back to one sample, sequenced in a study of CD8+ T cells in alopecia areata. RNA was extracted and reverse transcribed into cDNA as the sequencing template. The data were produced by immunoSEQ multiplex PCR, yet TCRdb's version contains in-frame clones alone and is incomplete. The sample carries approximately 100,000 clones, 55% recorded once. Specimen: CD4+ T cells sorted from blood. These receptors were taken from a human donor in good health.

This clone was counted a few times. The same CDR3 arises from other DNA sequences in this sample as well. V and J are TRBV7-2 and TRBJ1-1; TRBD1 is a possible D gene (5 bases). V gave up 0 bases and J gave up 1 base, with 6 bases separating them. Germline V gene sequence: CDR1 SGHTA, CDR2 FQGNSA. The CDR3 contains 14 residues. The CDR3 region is CASSLAGGNTEAFF. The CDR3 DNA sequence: TGTGCCAGCAGCTTAGCCGGGGGGAACACTGAAGCTTTCTTT. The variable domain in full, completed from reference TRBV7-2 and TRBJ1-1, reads GAGVSQSPSNKVTEKGKDVELRCDPISGHTALYWYRQSLGQGLEFLIYFQGNSAPDKSGLPSDRFSAERTGGSVSTLTIQRTQQEDSAVYLCASSLAGGNTEAFFGQGTRLTVV.

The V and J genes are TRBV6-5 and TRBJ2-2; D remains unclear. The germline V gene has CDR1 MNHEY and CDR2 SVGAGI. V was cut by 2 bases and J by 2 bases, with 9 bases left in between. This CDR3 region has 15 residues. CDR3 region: CASSYSYGNTGELFF. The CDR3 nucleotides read TGTGCCAGCAGTTACAGTTACGGTAACACCGGGGAGCTGTTTTTT.

The CDR3 sequence is CASSPAHRGSTEAFF. The CDR3 DNA sequence: TGTGCCAGCAGCCCAGCTCATAGGGGGTCCACTGAAGCTTTCTTT. The chain employs TRBV7-9 and TRBJ1-1, with TRBD1 as a possible D gene (6 bases). Trimming cost V 5 bases and J 4 bases, with 17 bases left between them. The germline gives CDR1 SEHNR, CDR2 FQNEAQ (reference sequence). The CDR3 is 15 amino acids. Supplemented by reference TRBV7-9 and TRBJ1-1, the full variable domain reads DTGVSQNPRHKITKRGQNVTFRCDPISEHNRLYWYRQTLGQGPEFLTYFQNEAQLEKSRLLSDRFSAERPKGSFSTLEIQRTEQGDSAMYLCASSPAHRGSTEAFFGQGTRLTVV.

As DNA, the CDR3 is TGCAGCGTTGGAAGGGACGGAACAGATACGCAGTATTTT. Amino acid sequence: CSVGRDGTDTQYF. The chain recombines TRBV29-1 with TRBJ2-3; the D gene could be TRBD1 or TRBD2 (5 bases each). The germline gives CDR1 SQVTM, CDR2 ANQGSEA. This CDR3 contains 13 residues. Trimming pared 4 bases from V and 3 bases from J, leaving 11 bases between.

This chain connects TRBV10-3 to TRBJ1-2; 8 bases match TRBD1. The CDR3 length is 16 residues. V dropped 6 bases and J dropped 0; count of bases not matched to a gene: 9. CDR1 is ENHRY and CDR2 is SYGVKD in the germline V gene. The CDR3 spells CAISDGQGRANYGYTF. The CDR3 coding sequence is TGTGCCATCAGCGACGGACAGGGAAGAGCTAACTATGGCTACACCTTC.

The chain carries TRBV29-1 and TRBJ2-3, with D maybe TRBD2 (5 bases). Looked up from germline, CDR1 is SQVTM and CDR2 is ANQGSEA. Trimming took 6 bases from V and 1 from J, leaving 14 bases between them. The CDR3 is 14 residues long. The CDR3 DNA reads TGCAGCGTGTCCGGCGGGTCGGGCACAGATACGCAGTATTTT. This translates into CSVSGGSGTDTQYF.

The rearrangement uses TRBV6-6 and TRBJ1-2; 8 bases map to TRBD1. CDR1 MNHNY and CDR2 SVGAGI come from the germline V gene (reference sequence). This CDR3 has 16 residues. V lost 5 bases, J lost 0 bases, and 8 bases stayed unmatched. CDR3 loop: CASSPGRGPANYGYTF. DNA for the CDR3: TGTGCCAGCAGTCCGGGCAGGGGGCCAGCTAACTATGGCTACACCTTC.

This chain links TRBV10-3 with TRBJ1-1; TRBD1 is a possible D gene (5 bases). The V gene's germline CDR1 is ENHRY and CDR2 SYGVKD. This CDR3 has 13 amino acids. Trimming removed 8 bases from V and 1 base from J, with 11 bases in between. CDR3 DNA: TGTGCCATCTACGGGGCTGAGAACACTGAAGCTTTCTTT. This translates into CAIYGAENTEAFF.

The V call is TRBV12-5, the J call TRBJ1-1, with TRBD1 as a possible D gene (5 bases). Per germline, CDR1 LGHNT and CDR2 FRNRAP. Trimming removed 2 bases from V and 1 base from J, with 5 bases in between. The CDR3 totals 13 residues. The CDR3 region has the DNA TGTGCTAGTGGTTTGAGGGGGAACACTGAAGCTTTCTTT. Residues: CASGLRGNTEAFF.

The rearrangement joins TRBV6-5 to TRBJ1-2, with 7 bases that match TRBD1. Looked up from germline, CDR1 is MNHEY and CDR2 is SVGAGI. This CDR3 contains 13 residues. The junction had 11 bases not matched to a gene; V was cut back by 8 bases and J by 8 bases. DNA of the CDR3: TGTGCCAGCCCGACAGGGTGCCATTGGGGCTACACCTTC. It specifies CASPTGCHWGYTF.

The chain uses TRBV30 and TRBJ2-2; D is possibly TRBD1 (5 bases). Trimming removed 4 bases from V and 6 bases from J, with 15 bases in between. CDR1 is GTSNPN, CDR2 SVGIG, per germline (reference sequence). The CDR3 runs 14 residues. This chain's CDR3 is CAWKSQGSAGELFF. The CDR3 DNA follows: TGTGCCTGGAAAAGCCAGGGAAGTGCCGGGGAGCTGTTTTTT.

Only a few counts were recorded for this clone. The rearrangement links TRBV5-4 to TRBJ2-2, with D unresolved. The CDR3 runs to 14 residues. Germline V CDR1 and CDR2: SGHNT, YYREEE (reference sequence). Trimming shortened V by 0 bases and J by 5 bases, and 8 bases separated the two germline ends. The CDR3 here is CASSLVAGTGELFF. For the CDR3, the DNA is TGTGCCAGCAGCTTGGTCGCCGGGACCGGGGAGCTGTTTTTT. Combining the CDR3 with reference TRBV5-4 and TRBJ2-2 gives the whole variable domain ETGVTQSPTHLIKTRGQQVTLRCSSQSGHNTVSWYQQALGQGPQFIFQYYREEENGRGNFPPRFSGLQFPNYSSELNVNALELDDSALYLCASSLVAGTGELFFGEGSRLTVL.

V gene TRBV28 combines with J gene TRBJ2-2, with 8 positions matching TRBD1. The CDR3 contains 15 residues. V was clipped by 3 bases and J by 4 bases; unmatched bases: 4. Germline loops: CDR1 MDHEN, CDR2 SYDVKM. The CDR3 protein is CASSFFGQGTGELFF. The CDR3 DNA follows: TGTGCCAGCAGTTTTTTCGGACAGGGCACCGGGGAGCTGTTTTTT. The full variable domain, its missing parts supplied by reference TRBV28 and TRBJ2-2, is DVKVTQSSRYLVKRTGEKVFLECVQDMDHENMFWYRQDPGLGLRLIYFSYDVKMKEKGDIPEGYSVSREKKERFSLILESASTNQTSMYLCASSFFGQGTGELFFGEGSRLTVL.

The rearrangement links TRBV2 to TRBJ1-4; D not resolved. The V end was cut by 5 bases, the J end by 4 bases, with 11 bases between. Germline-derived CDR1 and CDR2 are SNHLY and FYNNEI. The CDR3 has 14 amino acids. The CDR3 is CASSFRVGNEKLFF. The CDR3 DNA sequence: TGTGCCAGCAGTTTCCGGGTTGGTAATGAAAAACTGTTTTTT.

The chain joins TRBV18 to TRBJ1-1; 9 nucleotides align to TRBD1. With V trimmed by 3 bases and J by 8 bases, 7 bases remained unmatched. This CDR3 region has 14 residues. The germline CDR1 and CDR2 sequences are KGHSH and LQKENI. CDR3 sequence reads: CASSPGQGAVEAFF. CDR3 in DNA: TGTGCCAGCTCACCGGGACAGGGCGCCGTGGAAGCTTTCTTT.

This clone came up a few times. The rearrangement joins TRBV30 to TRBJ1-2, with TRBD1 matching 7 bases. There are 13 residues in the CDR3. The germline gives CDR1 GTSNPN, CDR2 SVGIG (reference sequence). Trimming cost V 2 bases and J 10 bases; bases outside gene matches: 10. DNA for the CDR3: TGTGCCTGGAGTCTTAAGGACAGGCTGCCCTACACCTTC. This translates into CAWSLKDRLPYTF.

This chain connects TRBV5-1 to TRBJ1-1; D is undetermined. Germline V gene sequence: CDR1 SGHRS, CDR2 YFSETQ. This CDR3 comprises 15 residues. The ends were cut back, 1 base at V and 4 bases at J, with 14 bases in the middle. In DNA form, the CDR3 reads TGCGCCAGCAGCTTGTCACCGACCGAGCTCACTGAAGCTTTCTTT. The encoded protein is CASSLSPTELTEAFF.

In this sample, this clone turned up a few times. CDR3 region: CASSSRDGSTDTQYF. CDR3 in DNA: TGTGCCAGCAGTTCCCGGGACGGCAGCACAGATACGCAGTATTTT. This sequence joins TRBV6-5 and TRBJ2-3; D may be TRBD1 or TRBD2 (5 bases each). Germline CDR1 reads MNHEY; CDR2 reads SVGAGI. V lost 4 bases and J 0 bases, leaving 11 bases between the germline ends. The CDR3 covers 15 residues.

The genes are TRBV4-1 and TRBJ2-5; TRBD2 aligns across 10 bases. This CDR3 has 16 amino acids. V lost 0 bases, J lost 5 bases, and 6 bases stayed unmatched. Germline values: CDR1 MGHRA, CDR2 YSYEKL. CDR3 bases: TGCGCCAGCAGCCAAGATCGCACTAGCGGGGCGGAGACCCAGTACTTC. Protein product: CASSQDRTSGAETQYF.

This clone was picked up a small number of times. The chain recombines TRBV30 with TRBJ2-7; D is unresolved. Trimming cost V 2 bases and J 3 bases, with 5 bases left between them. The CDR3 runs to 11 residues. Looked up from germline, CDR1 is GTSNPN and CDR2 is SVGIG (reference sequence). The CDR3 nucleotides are TGTGCCTGGAGTACTAACTACGAGCAGTACTTC. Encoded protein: CAWSTNYEQYF.

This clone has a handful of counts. The CDR3 DNA reads as TGCGCCAGCAGCCGGGGGGCAACGAACACCGGGGAGCTGTTTTTT. Residues: CASSRGATNTGELFF. This chain connects TRBV4-3 to TRBJ2-2; D is perhaps TRBD1 or TRBD2 (6 bases each). Trimming shortened V by 4 bases and J by 0 bases, and 9 bases separated the two germline ends. The CDR3 loop spans 15 amino acids. Germline V gives CDR1 LGHNA, CDR2 YSLEER.